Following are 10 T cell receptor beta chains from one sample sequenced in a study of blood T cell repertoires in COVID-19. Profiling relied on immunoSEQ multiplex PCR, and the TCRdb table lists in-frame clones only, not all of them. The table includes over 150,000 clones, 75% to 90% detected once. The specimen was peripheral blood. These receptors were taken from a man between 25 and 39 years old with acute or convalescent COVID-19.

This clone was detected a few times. The CDR3 loop reads CASSAGGALRSYEQYF. The DNA for the CDR3 is TGTGCCAGCAGCGCTGGGGGGGCCCTCCGCTCCTACGAGCAGTACTTC. The rearrangement uses TRBV28 and TRBJ2-7, with a possible D match to TRBD2 (7 bases). Between the trimmed V and J ends, which lost 6 bases and 0 bases, there was a span of 18 bases. This CDR3 comprises 16 residues. CDR1 MDHEN and CDR2 SYDVKM come from the germline V gene.

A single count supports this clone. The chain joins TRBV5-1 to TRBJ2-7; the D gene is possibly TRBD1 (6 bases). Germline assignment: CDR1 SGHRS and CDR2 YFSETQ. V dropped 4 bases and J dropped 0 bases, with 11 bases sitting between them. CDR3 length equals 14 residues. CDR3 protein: CASSDTGSSYEQYF. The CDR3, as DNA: TGCGCCAGCAGCGACACAGGGAGCTCCTACGAGCAGTACTTC.

Here the CDR3 DNA reads TGTGCCAGCAGGGGGCCCGGCGAGGTTAGGAATGAGCAGTTCTTC. This translates into CASRGPGEVRNEQFF. The V gene is TRBV6-5, the J gene TRBJ2-1; tentatively, D is TRBD1 (5 bases). V dropped 6 bases and J dropped 7 bases, with 19 bases sitting between them. The CDR3 contains 15 residues. Germline V CDR1 and CDR2: MNHEY, SVGAGI.

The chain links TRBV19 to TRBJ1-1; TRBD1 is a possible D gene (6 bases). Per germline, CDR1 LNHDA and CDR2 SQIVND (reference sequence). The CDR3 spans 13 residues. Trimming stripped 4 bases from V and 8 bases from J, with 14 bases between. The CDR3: CASSRGQGIEAFF. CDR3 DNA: TGTGCCAGTAGTAGAGGCCAGGGGATCGAAGCTTTCTTT.

The CDR3 protein is CAWSVGGNNEKLFF. Written as DNA, the CDR3 is TGTGCCTGGAGTGTAGGGGGAAATAATGAAAAACTGTTTTTT. This rearrangement joins TRBV30 to TRBJ1-4; perhaps TRBD1 as D (6 bases). This CDR3 spans 14 amino acids. Germline CDR1 is GTSNPN and CDR2 is SVGIG (reference sequence). Between the trimmed V and J ends, which lost 0 bases and 4 bases, there was a span of 9 bases.

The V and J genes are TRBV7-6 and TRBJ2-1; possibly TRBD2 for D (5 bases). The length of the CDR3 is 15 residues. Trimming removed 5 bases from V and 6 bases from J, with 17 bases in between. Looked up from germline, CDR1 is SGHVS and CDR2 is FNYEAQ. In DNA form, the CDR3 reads TGTGCCAGCAGCCCAGCGGTACTAGTTATCAATGAGCAGTTCTTC. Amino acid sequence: CASSPAVLVINEQFF.

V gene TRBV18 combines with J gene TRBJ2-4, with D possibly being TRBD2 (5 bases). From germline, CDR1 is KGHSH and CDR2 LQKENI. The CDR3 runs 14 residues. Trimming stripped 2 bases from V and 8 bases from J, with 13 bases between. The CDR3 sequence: CASSPTSREDIQYF. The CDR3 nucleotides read TGTGCCAGCTCACCAACATCTCGGGAAGACATTCAGTACTTC.

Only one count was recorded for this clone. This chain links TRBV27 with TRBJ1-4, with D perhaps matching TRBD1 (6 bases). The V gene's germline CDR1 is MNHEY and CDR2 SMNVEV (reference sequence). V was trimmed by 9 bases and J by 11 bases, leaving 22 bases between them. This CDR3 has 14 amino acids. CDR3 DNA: TGTGCCAGTAGACTACAGGGTACACCAGGGAAACTGTTTTTT. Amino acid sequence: CASRLQGTPGKLFF.

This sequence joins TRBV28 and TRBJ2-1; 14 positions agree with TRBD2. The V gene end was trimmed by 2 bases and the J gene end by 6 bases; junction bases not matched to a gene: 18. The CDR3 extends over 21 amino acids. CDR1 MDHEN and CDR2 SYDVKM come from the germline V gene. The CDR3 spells CASSLVAGVTGLAGVLNEQFF. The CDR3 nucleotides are TGTGCCAGCAGTTTAGTTGCCGGGGTTACGGGACTAGCGGGAGTGCTCAATGAGCAGTTCTTC.

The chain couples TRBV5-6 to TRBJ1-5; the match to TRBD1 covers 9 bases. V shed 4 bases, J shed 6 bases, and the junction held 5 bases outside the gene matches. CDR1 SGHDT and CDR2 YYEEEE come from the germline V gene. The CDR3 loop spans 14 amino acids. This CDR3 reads CASSTGTGLQPQHF. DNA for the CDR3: TGTGCCAGCAGCACCGGGACAGGGCTTCAGCCCCAGCATTTT.